This T cell receptor (beta chain) stems from a study of cytomegalovirus exposure and HLA in healthy donors. Across the study: An analysis done earlier identified 120 million or so unique TCR beta sequences from around 180 million T cells.

Use of 60 Vbeta and 13 Jbeta primers characterized the PCR. The assay was immunoSEQ multiplex PCR, and TCRdb's table has in-frame clones only and misses some. The data hold about 50,000 clones, with around three quarters observed a single time. Overall study results and limits: Several top significant clusters appeared, in a later analysis, to be linked to common viral pathogens. In an earlier analysis, productive rearrangement rates for most beta V segments clustered near 87% or 30%.

Although they were nominally healthy when sampled, donors likely had unrecorded immune exposures. Of note for this clone: Its antigen is not identified.

The sample consisted of PBMCs. The receptor was derived from a man aged 25-40 years in good health and CMV-seropositive.

The CDR3 loop reads CSARTRETQYF. The CDR3 bases are TGCAGTGCTAGAACGAGGGAGACCCAGTACTTC. This chain joins TRBV20-1 and TRBJ2-5; D gene ambiguous. This CDR3 spans 11 amino acids. CDR1 and CDR2 from the germline V gene are DFQATT and SNEGSKA (reference sequence). V dropped 2 bases and J dropped 5 bases, with 6 bases sitting between them.